These T cell receptor beta chains were read from a single sample in a study of graft-versus-host responses after intestinal transplantation. The data were produced by immunoSEQ multiplex PCR, yet TCRdb's version contains in-frame clones alone and is incomplete. The sample contains about 45,000 clones, roughly 90% of which appear only once. Sequencing used PBMCs, obtained 524 days after transplant. Source of these receptors: a human patient who received an intestinal transplant, so some T cells may come from the graft donor. CDR3s include the opening cysteine and the closing phenylalanine or tryptophan. A D gene is named only where the DNA matches it firmly. Some rows have no size entry. The others give once, few or many, or a class for an expanded clone.

j_call clone_size v_call d_call cdr3_nt cdr3_aa
TRBJ1-5 NA TRBV7-4 NA TGTGCCAGCAGCCCTCGGACCGGGAATCAGCCCCAGCATTTT CASSPRTGNQPQHF
TRBJ2-2 once TRBV6-5 NA TGTGCCAGCAGTTACTTTTGGGGGGCGGACCCCGGGGAGCTGTTTTTT CASSYFWGADPGELFF
TRBJ1-3 few TRBV6-5 NA TGTGCCAGCACCATCTCTGGAAACACCATATATTTT CASTISGNTIYF
TRBJ1-2 NA TRBV6-1 TRBD1 TGTGCCAGCAGTTGGACAGGGGATGGCTACACCTTC CASSWTGDGYTF
TRBJ2-2 NA TRBV4-2 NA TGTGCCAGCAGCCAATTAGCGGCGAACACCGGGGAGCTGTTTTTT CASSQLAANTGELFF
TRBJ2-3 NA TRBV5-4 TRBD2 TGTGCCAGCGGAAAGCGGGAGCCCGCCGCAGATACGCAGTATTTT CASGKREPAADTQYF
TRBJ2-1 once TRBV19 TRBD2 TGTGCCAGTAGTATATGGCTAGCGGGTTACTCCTACAATGAGCAGTTCTTC CASSIWLAGYSYNEQFF
TRBJ1-2 NA TRBV27 NA TGTGCCAGCAGGCTTACAGGGTCGGATGGCTACACCTTC CASRLTGSDGYTF
TRBJ2-1 NA TRBV19 NA TGTGCCAGTAGTATAGTGCCGGACAATGAGCAGTTCTTC CASSIVPDNEQFF
TRBJ1-5 NA TRBV19 NA TGTGCCAGTAGTATACGACTTCTTGGCAATCAGCCCCAGCATTTT CASSIRLLGNQPQHF
TRBJ2-1 NA TRBV6-5 NA TGTGCCAGCAGTTACTCGGGGAGAAACAATGAGCAGTTCTTC CASSYSGRNNEQFF
TRBJ2-5 once TRBV5-5 NA TGTGCCAGCAGCTTGAATGTGGCAGGGAGAGAGACCCAGTACTTC CASSLNVAGRETQYF
TRBJ2-7 NA TRBV19 NA TGTGCCAGTAACGAGGGAGAGGACTACGAGCAGTACTTC CASNEGEDYEQYF
TRBJ2-7 NA TRBV7-2 NA TGTGCCAGCAGCTTAGCCCCTCTCGGGGGAGGCCTCTACGAGCAGTACTTC CASSLAPLGGGLYEQYF
TRBJ2-7 NA TRBV5-6 NA TGTGCCAGCAGCTTTTGGGGGGCCTACGAGCAGTACTTC CASSFWGAYEQYF
TRBJ2-7 NA TRBV19 NA TGTGCCAGTAGTATACACAGGGCCCATGGAGGCTACGAGCAGTACTTC CASSIHRAHGGYEQYF
TRBJ2-7 once TRBV5-4 TRBD2 TGTGCCAGTCAGACTAGCGGGAGAGAGGAGAGCTCCTACGAGCAGTACTTC CASQTSGREESSYEQYF
TRBJ2-7 NA TRBV6-6 NA TGTGCCAGCAGTAAAGTACAGGGACCGATGGGGTACTTC CASSKVQGPMGYF
TRBJ2-1 NA TRBV2 TRBD2 TGTGCCAGCAGAACAGGACTAGCGGGATCCTACAATGAGCAGTTCTTC CASRTGLAGSYNEQFF
TRBJ1-1 NA TRBV5-4 NA TGTGCCAGCAGCTTAAGAAGGGACACTGAAGCTTTCTTT CASSLRRDTEAFF
TRBJ1-2 NA TRBV2 TRBD1 TGTGCCAGCAGTAATATGGGACAGGGGATAGCCGGCTACACCTTC CASSNMGQGIAGYTF
TRBJ1-2 NA TRBV5-1 NA TGCGCCAGCAGTTTCTCGTTGACAGGAATCTATGGCTACACCTTC CASSFSLTGIYGYTF
TRBJ2-1 NA TRBV5-5 NA TGTGCCAGCACCCCCCAGGCGGTCGGTGAGCAGTTCTTC CASTPQAVGEQFF
TRBJ1-3 NA TRBV6-1 NA TGTGCCAGCAGTGAATTTCAGGGCTCTGGAAACACCATATATTTT CASSEFQGSGNTIYF
TRBJ1-1 NA TRBV30 NA TGTGCCTGGAGTGTTGGTAGGGGCACTGAAGCTTTCTTT CAWSVGRGTEAFF
TRBJ2-2 once TRBV7-2 NA TGTGCCAGCAGCTTAGGCTCGGCCGGGGAGCTGTTTTTT CASSLGSAGELFF
TRBJ2-7 NA TRBV5-1 TRBD2 TGCGCCAGCAGCTCAGGACTAGCGGGAGGGCCGGAGTCCTACGAGCAGTACTTC CASSSGLAGGPESYEQYF
TRBJ1-5 NA TRBV19 TRBD1 TGTGCCAGCACAGACAGGGGGAGAAGGCAGCCCCAGCATTTT CASTDRGRRQPQHF
TRBJ2-3 NA TRBV7-3 TRBD1 TGTGCCAGCAGCCCACTTCGGACAGGGAGCACAGATACGCAGTATTTT CASSPLRTGSTDTQYF
TRBJ2-1 NA TRBV9 TRBD1 TGTGCCAGCAGGCCTCCGGGACAGGGTTCCTACAATGAGCAGTTCTTC CASRPPGQGSYNEQFF
TRBJ2-3 NA TRBV29-1 NA TGCAGCGTTGGAATGAGCACAGATACGCAGTATTTT CSVGMSTDTQYF
TRBJ2-3 NA TRBV7-9 NA TGTGCCAGCACCTTTCCGCCAGGACGCACAGATACGCAGTATTTT CASTFPPGRTDTQYF
TRBJ2-1 NA TRBV19 TRBD1 TGTGCCAGTAGTCAGGGGCAGGGGGCGATAAATGAGCAGTTCTTC CASSQGQGAINEQFF
TRBJ2-7 NA TRBV28 NA TGTGCCAGCAGTTCGTGGGGTGGAACTTCCTACGAGCAGTACTTC CASSSWGGTSYEQYF
TRBJ2-6 once TRBV5-1 TRBD1 TGCGCCAGCAGCCCGGACAGGGTATTTCGCGGGGCCAACGTCCTGACTTTC CASSPDRVFRGANVLTF
TRBJ1-1 NA TRBV6-1 NA TGTGCCAGCAGGGCCGGGGGGGGTCGTACTGAAGCTTTCTTT CASRAGGGRTEAFF
TRBJ2-7 NA TRBV5-1 NA TGCGCCAGCAGCTTGATGACTAACTCCTACGAGCAGTACTTC CASSLMTNSYEQYF
TRBJ2-2 NA TRBV4-2 TRBD2 TGTGCCAGCGGGTCAAAACTGGCGGGAGGGCCCGACACCGGGGAGCTGTTTTTT CASGSKLAGGPDTGELFF
TRBJ2-7 NA TRBV28 NA TGTGCCAGCAGCCCGATGGAAGGTGCTCCCTACGAGCAGTACTTC CASSPMEGAPYEQYF
TRBJ2-7 NA TRBV7-2 TRBD2 TGTGCCAGCAGCACTAGCGGACCCTACGGGCAGTACTTC CASSTSGPYGQYF
TRBJ2-7 NA TRBV7-2 NA TGTGCCAGCAGCTTAGAACTTAGCAACGAGCAGTACTTC CASSLELSNEQYF
TRBJ1-4 once TRBV15 TRBD1 TGTGCCACCAGCAGAGGTGGGACAGGTGGACTTAATGAAAAACTGTTTTTT CATSRGGTGGLNEKLFF
TRBJ1-2 NA TRBV30 NA TGTGCCTGGAAAGGGGGGGGCTTCGTCTATGGCTACACCTTC CAWKGGGFVYGYTF
TRBJ1-5 NA TRBV15 NA TGTGCCACCAGCAGAGATCAGCCAGGGGCTAGCAATCAGCCCCAGCATTTT CATSRDQPGASNQPQHF
TRBJ2-1 once TRBV19 TRBD1 TGTGCCAGTAGTATAGGCGGACAGGGGAGGGGTGAGCAGTTCTTC CASSIGGQGRGEQFF
TRBJ2-7 once TRBV27 NA TGTGCCAGCAGTCTCTCGGGATACAGGTTCTACGAGCAGTACTTC CASSLSGYRFYEQYF
TRBJ2-3 NA TRBV5-1 TRBD1 TGCGCCAGCAGCCTGGGACAGGTGGCAGATACGCAGTATTTT CASSLGQVADTQYF
TRBJ2-7 NA TRBV25-1 NA TGTGCCAGCAGTGCCCCAGGAGTCTCCTACGAGCAGTACTTC CASSAPGVSYEQYF
TRBJ1-1 NA TRBV19 NA TGTGCCAGTAGTATTCAGGGGAGGGACACTGAAGCTTTCTTT CASSIQGRDTEAFF
TRBJ2-1 NA TRBV16 NA TGTGCCAGCAGCCCCAATCCCCCCAGTGGTCTCTTC CASSPNPPSGLF
TRBJ2-7 NA TRBV7-2 NA TGTGCCAGCAGCTCGACAGGAGGCTCCTACGAGCAGTACTTC CASSSTGGSYEQYF
TRBJ1-2 NA TRBV19 NA TGTGCCAGTAGTATTCGACAGTCCTCGTCCTATGGCTACACCTTC CASSIRQSSSYGYTF
TRBJ2-2 once TRBV19 NA TGTGCCAGTAGTATAGGTTGGGACGGCTACACCGGGGAGCTGTTTTTT CASSIGWDGYTGELFF
TRBJ1-2 once TRBV2 TRBD1 TGTGCCAGCAGGAGACAGGGAGAGGGCTATGGCTACACCTTC CASRRQGEGYGYTF
TRBJ1-4 few TRBV18 NA TGTGCCAGCTCACCGTCTCTGGGGGCCACTACTGAAAAACTGTTTTTT CASSPSLGATTEKLFF